The 27 T cell receptor beta chains listed next were all sequenced from one sample in a study of blood T cell repertoires in COVID-19. Assay: immunoSEQ multiplex PCR; the TCRdb copy retains only in-frame clones and omits some. Seen here are some 41,000 clones, 89% observed once, and the top ten hold about a sixth. Sequenced: peripheral blood. The receptors were sampled from a man aged 70-80 years with active COVID-19.

The genes are TRBV7-9 and TRBJ1-2, with D tentatively TRBD1 (6 bases). The germline CDR1 and CDR2 sequences are SEHNR and FQNEAQ (reference sequence). The CDR3 sequence is 14 residues long. Trimming took 0 bases from V and 3 from J, leaving 8 bases between them. CDR3 nucleotides: TGTGCCAGCAGCTTAGCAGGGGGTCACTATGGCTACACCTTC. Translation: CASSLAGGHYGYTF.

The V gene is TRBV7-2, the J gene TRBJ1-2; D might be TRBD1 (6 bases). The CDR3 length is 15 residues. Trimming removed 5 bases at V and 0 bases at J, with 13 bases between. Germline CDR1 reads SGHTA; CDR2 reads FQGNSA. Here the CDR3 reads CASSPWAGANYGYTF. CDR3 bases: TGTGCCAGCAGCCCATGGGCAGGGGCTAACTATGGCTACACCTTC.

V and J are TRBV19 and TRBJ1-2, with 7 bases identical to TRBD1. CDR1 and CDR2 from the germline V gene are LNHDA and SQIVND (reference sequence). The CDR3 spans 14 residues. The V and J ends lost 6 bases and 8 bases, in that order; junction bases with no gene match: 12. This CDR3 reads CASSPNRDSGGYTF. As DNA, the CDR3 is TGTGCCAGTAGCCCAAACCGGGACAGTGGGGGCTACACCTTC.

The chain combines TRBV7-2 with TRBJ2-7, with 13 bases aligning to TRBD2. After removal of 2 bases from V and 4 bases from J, the junction contained 11 bases not matched to a gene. The length of the CDR3 is 18 residues. Looked up from germline, CDR1 is SGHTA and CDR2 is FQGNSA. The CDR3 sequence: CASSLRGTSGAGAYEQYF. DNA of the CDR3: TGTGCCAGCAGCTTAAGGGGGACTAGCGGGGCGGGAGCGTACGAGCAGTACTTC. Combining the CDR3 with reference TRBV7-2 and TRBJ2-7 gives the whole variable domain GAGVSQSPSNKVTEKGKDVELRCDPISGHTALYWYRQSLGQGLEFLIYFQGNSAPDKSGLPSDRFSAERTGGSVSTLTIQRTQQEDSAVYLCASSLRGTSGAGAYEQYFGPGTRLTVT.

The J gene is TRBJ2-7, the V gene TRBV30; D is possibly TRBD1 (6 bases). CDR1 is GTSNPN, CDR2 SVGIG, per germline (reference sequence). Trimming cost V 5 bases and J 5 bases, with 19 bases left between them. CDR3 length: 14 amino acids. CDR3 nucleotides: TGTGCCTGGGGTGCTAACGGGACACGCAACGAGCAGTACTTC. It translates to CAWGANGTRNEQYF.

The chain carries TRBV6-6 and TRBJ1-1, with TRBD1 matching over 9 bases. The V and J ends lost 2 bases and 2 bases, in that order; junction bases with no gene match: 6. The CDR3 consists of 16 residues. Germline V gene lookup returns CDR1 MNHNY and CDR2 SVGAGI (reference sequence). The CDR3 DNA reads as TGTGCCAGCAGTTACCGTGGGGGACAGGGAAACACTGAAGCTTTCTTT. Its protein product is CASSYRGGQGNTEAFF.

The V gene is TRBV12-3 or TRBV12-4, the J gene TRBJ2-3; 8 bases align to TRBD2. This CDR3 has 13 residues. V shed 6 bases and J 6 bases; nucleotides not matched to a gene: 5. The DNA for the CDR3 is TGTGCCAGCAGGCGTCGGGGGGGGGATACGCAGTATTTT. Its protein product is CASRRRGGDTQYF.

The rearrangement links TRBV28 to TRBJ2-7; TRBD1 matches 7 bases. Trimming at V came to 7 bases and at J to 4 bases, leaving 16 bases not matched to a gene. The V gene's germline CDR1 is MDHEN and CDR2 SYDVKM. The length of the CDR3 is 16 residues. DNA of the CDR3: TGTGCCAGCACTGCCTACGGGGACAGAAATCCTTACGAGCAGTACTTC. Protein: CASTAYGDRNPYEQYF.

There are a few counts of this clone. The chain links TRBV7-8 to TRBJ1-2; D is unresolved. Germline assignment: CDR1 SGHVS and CDR2 FQNEAQ. The CDR3 runs 15 residues. Trimming removed 5 bases at V and 0 bases at J, with 13 bases between. The DNA for the CDR3 is TGTGCCAGCAGCCCTTCTGAGATAGCTAACTATGGCTACACCTTC. This encodes CASSPSEIANYGYTF.

The rearrangement joins TRBV9 to TRBJ2-5; a possible D gene is TRBD2 (6 bases). Germline V gene lookup returns CDR1 SGDLS and CDR2 YYNGEE. This CDR3 has 14 residues. Trimming shortened V by 1 base and J by 4 bases, and 11 bases separated the two germline ends. The CDR3 DNA follows: TGTGCCAGCAGCGTATCCAGCGGGTTAGAGACCCAGTACTTC. This translates into CASSVSSGLETQYF.

The V call is TRBV11-2, the J call TRBJ2-3; 7 nucleotides align to TRBD1. This CDR3 is 15 amino acids long. J was trimmed by 3 bases and V by 5 bases; bases with no gene match: 8. Per the germline V gene, CDR1 is SGHAT and CDR2 is FQNNGV. The CDR3 coding sequence is TGTGCCAGCAGCCCGGACAGGTTGCGGACAGATACGCAGTATTTT. It translates to CASSPDRLRTDTQYF.

This chain links TRBV6-2 or TRBV6-3 with TRBJ1-2, with 7 bases identical to TRBD1. Germline V lookup: CDR1 MNHEY, CDR2 SVGEGT. The CDR3 has 13 amino acids. V was clipped by 2 bases and J by 3 bases; unmatched bases: 0. CDR3: CASSYDRDYGYTF. The CDR3 region has the DNA TGTGCCAGCAGTTACGACAGGGACTATGGCTACACCTTC.

This clone was detected only once. The rearrangement joins TRBV9 to TRBJ1-3; weak D call: TRBD1 (6 bases). Germline CDR1 and CDR2: SGDLS and YYNGEE. This CDR3 region has 15 residues. V was shortened by 0 bases and J by 6 bases, with 13 bases between the two germline ends. Here the CDR3 reads CASSVAFRGENTIYF. DNA of the CDR3: TGTGCCAGCAGCGTAGCTTTCAGGGGTGAAAACACCATATATTTT.

The genes are TRBV2 and TRBJ1-5; perhaps TRBD1 as D (6 bases). Trimming removed 6 bases at V and 0 bases at J, with 12 bases between. This CDR3 spans 15 amino acids. Looked up from germline, CDR1 is SNHLY and CDR2 is FYNNEI. As DNA, the CDR3 is TGTGCCAGCAGCCGAACAGGGTATAGCAATCAGCCCCAGCATTTT. It is translated as CASSRTGYSNQPQHF.

The chain uses TRBV7-3 and TRBJ1-3; D is undetermined. The germline gives CDR1 SGHTA, CDR2 FQGTGA. There are 14 residues in the CDR3. Trimming stripped 3 bases from V and 4 bases from J, with 10 bases between. The CDR3 loop reads CASSFPGEGNTIYF. CDR3 sequence (DNA): TGTGCCAGCAGCTTTCCCGGGGAGGGAAACACCATATATTTT.

This chain joins TRBV7-2 and TRBJ2-1, with 8 bases fitting TRBD2. CDR1 is SGHTA and CDR2 is FQGNSA in the germline V gene. CDR3 size: 16 residues. With 4 bases clipped from V and 2 bases from J, the junction kept 7 bases outside the gene matches. The CDR3 loop is CASSSEAGATYNEQFF. The CDR3 DNA is TGTGCCAGCAGCTCAGAAGCGGGGGCCACCTACAATGAGCAGTTCTTC.

The table lists this clone with a count of one. The chain joins TRBV19 to TRBJ2-3, with D possibly TRBD2 on 7 matching bases. The CDR3 is made up of 16 amino acids. Trimming stripped 4 bases from V and 1 base from J, with 15 bases between. In germline, CDR1 is LNHDA, CDR2 SQIVND (reference sequence). The CDR3: CASSSRGGGGTDTQYF. In DNA form, the CDR3 reads TGTGCCAGTAGTAGCCGTGGGGGGGGCGGCACAGATACGCAGTATTTT.

The CDR3 region is CASSITGEWEQYF. The CDR3 coding sequence is TGTGCCAGTAGTATAACAGGGGAATGGGAGCAGTACTTC. V gene TRBV19 combines with J gene TRBJ2-7, with 7 nucleotides matching TRBD1. Looked up from germline, CDR1 is LNHDA and CDR2 is SQIVND (reference sequence). V lost 2 bases to trimming and J lost 7 bases; unmatched junction nucleotides: 5. This CDR3 has 13 residues.

The chain joins TRBV27 to TRBJ2-7, with D unclear. CDR1 is MNHEY, CDR2 SMNVEV, per germline (reference sequence). The CDR3 has 13 amino acids. V was cut by 5 bases and J by 2 bases, with 10 bases left in between. This CDR3 reads CASSRGRPYEQYF. The CDR3 coding sequence is TGTGCCAGCAGTCGTGGCAGGCCCTACGAGCAGTACTTC.

The chain joins TRBV19 to TRBJ1-5; 8 bases match TRBD1. The CDR3 runs to 14 residues. CDR1 is LNHDA, CDR2 SQIVND, per germline (reference sequence). V lost 10 bases to trimming and J lost 2 bases; unmatched junction nucleotides: 7. The CDR3 DNA reads as TGTGCCACCATGACAGGGGAGGGCAATCAGCCCCAGCATTTT. This gives the protein CATMTGEGNQPQHF.

The chain carries TRBV5-1 and TRBJ2-7; 11 nucleotides align to TRBD1. Germline V lookup: CDR1 SGHRS, CDR2 YFSETQ. The CDR3 is 14 residues long. With 4 bases clipped from V and 6 bases from J, the junction kept 6 bases outside the gene matches. The CDR3 bases are TGCGCCAGCAGCATAGGACAGGGGGCTTTCGAGCAGTACTTC. It codes for CASSIGQGAFEQYF.

The chain recombines TRBV25-1 with TRBJ1-2; the match to TRBD1 covers 7 bases. The J segment lost 4 bases and the V segment lost 4 bases, leaving 9 bases of the junction unmatched. The length of the CDR3 is 15 residues. Germline CDR1 reads MGHDK; CDR2 reads SYGVNS. As DNA, the CDR3 is TGTGCCAGCAGTGCACCCGCGGGACAGATCTATGGCTACACCTTC. It is translated as CASSAPAGQIYGYTF.

The J gene is TRBJ2-7, the V gene TRBV20-1; 8 nucleotides match TRBD1. The CDR3 has 11 residues. V shed 3 bases, J shed 8 bases, and the junction held 3 bases outside the gene matches. Germline V gives CDR1 DFQATT, CDR2 SNEGSKA (reference sequence). The CDR3 protein is CSASRGQKQYF. The CDR3 region has the DNA TGCAGTGCTAGCAGGGGGCAAAAGCAGTACTTC.

The chain employs TRBV29-1 and TRBJ2-5; D is perhaps TRBD1 (6 bases). This CDR3 comprises 15 residues. Per the germline V gene, CDR1 is SQVTM and CDR2 is ANQGSEA. Trimming removed 3 bases from V and 5 bases from J, with 19 bases in between. CDR3 DNA: TGCAGCGTTGATGAAGCAGGGGCATCAGGGGAGACCCAGTACTTC. The encoded protein is CSVDEAGASGETQYF. Looking up the rest from reference TRBV29-1 and TRBJ2-5 gives the full variable domain: SAVISQKPSRDICQRGTSLTIQCQVDSQVTMMFWYRQQPGQSLTLIATANQGSEATYESGFVIDKFPISRPNLTFSTLTVSNMSPEDSSIYLCSVDEAGASGETQYFGPGTRLLVL.

The chain couples TRBV5-1 to TRBJ2-7; tentative D call: TRBD1 (5 bases). This CDR3 is built from 14 residues. V was pared by 0 bases and J by 1 base, with 8 bases between. Looked up from germline, CDR1 is SGHRS and CDR2 is YFSETQ. In DNA, the CDR3 is TGCGCCAGCAGCTTGGGGCCAGGGTCCTACGAGCAGTACTTC. It translates to CASSLGPGSYEQYF.

V is TRBV5-4 and J is TRBJ1-2, with D perhaps TRBD1 (5 bases). Trimming stripped 4 bases from V and 7 bases from J, with 11 bases between. Germline CDR1 reads SGHNT; CDR2 reads YYREEE (reference sequence). CDR3 length: 12 residues. The CDR3 DNA sequence: TGTGCCAGCAGCCCCAGGGTGGGTGGCTACACCTTC. Translated, it gives CASSPRVGGYTF. The variable domain in full, completed from reference TRBV5-4 and TRBJ1-2, reads ETGVTQSPTHLIKTRGQQVTLRCSSQSGHNTVSWYQQALGQGPQFIFQYYREEENGRGNFPPRFSGLQFPNYSSELNVNALELDDSALYLCASSPRVGGYTFGSGTRLTVV.

The chain recombines TRBV6-5 with TRBJ2-4; TRBD1 is a possible D gene (6 bases). Germline V gene sequence: CDR1 MNHEY, CDR2 SVGAGI. V was pared by 0 bases and J by 10 bases, with 13 bases between. The CDR3 extends over 14 amino acids. The CDR3 coding sequence is TGTGCCAGCAGTTACTCGATGCTGACAGGTATTCAGTACTTC. This encodes CASSYSMLTGIQYF.